The 19 T cell receptor beta chains in this list originate from one sample, sequenced in a study of blood T cell repertoires in COVID-19. The repertoire was sequenced with immunoSEQ multiplex PCR; TCRdb's copy has only in-frame clones and lacks some. This sample carries approximately 40,000 clones, approximately 86% of them seen once, and the ten largest clones take more than 20%. The sequenced sample was peripheral blood. These receptors came from a woman of 80 years or more in a cohort sampled during active or convalescent COVID-19.

This clone was seen ten or more times. Written as DNA, the CDR3 is TGCGCCAGCAGTGTAAGTGAGGGTCTGTGGCAGGGGGACACCGGGGAGCTGTTTTTT. It is translated as CASSVSEGLWQGDTGELFF. The chain is built from TRBV10-1 and TRBJ2-2; TRBD1 matches 7 bases. CDR1 and CDR2 from the germline V gene are WNHNN and SYGVQD (reference sequence). J was trimmed by 3 bases and V by 4 bases; bases with no gene match: 17. The CDR3 runs 19 residues.

The chain uses TRBV12-3 or TRBV12-4 and TRBJ1-1; unclear D gene. This CDR3 spans 12 amino acids. V lost 7 bases and J lost 3, with 9 bases in between. The CDR3 DNA is TGTGCCAGCAACTCGCGGGACACTGAAGCTTTCTTT. Translated: CASNSRDTEAFF.

The chain employs TRBV5-1 and TRBJ2-3; D might be TRBD2 (6 bases). V shed 2 bases and J shed 1 base, with 17 bases lying between them. The CDR3 sequence is 17 residues long. The V gene's germline CDR1 is SGHRS and CDR2 YFSETQ. CDR3 region: CASSFAGTGTGTDTQYF. In DNA form, the CDR3 reads TGCGCCAGCAGCTTCGCAGGGACTGGGACCGGCACAGATACGCAGTATTTT.

V is TRBV1 and J is TRBJ2-2; the D call in the table, TRBD2, was not verified against the DNA. TRBV1 is annotated as a pseudogene. The CDR3 totals 21 residues. CDR3 in DNA: TGCACCAGCAGCCAAGATCGAAGGGCGTATTCGGGGGGGACACCGAACGGGGAGCTGTTTTTT. Its translation is CTSSQDRRAYSGGTPNGELFF.

By share, this clone ranks as medium-sized. This chain joins TRBV27 and TRBJ1-1; no clear D gene. Germline loops: CDR1 MNHEY, CDR2 SMNVEV (reference sequence). V lost 4 bases and J lost 10, with 13 bases in between. This CDR3 region has 12 residues. The CDR3 region has the DNA TGTGCCAGCAGTTCCGGCCGGGATCCAGCTTTCTTT. Encoded protein: CASSSGRDPAFF.

The rearrangement joins TRBV7-2 to TRBJ2-7; TRBD2 aligns across 9 bases. Germline lookup yields CDR1 SGHTA and CDR2 FQGNSA. The V segment lost 1 base and the J segment 7 bases; nucleotides outside the gene matches: 11. The CDR3 sequence is 16 residues long. The CDR3 DNA reads as TGTGCCAGCAGCTTAGGAGGAGGCGGGAGGGGTAGGGAGCAGTACTTC. Translated: CASSLGGGGRGREQYF.

The V call is TRBV12-3 or TRBV12-4, the J call TRBJ2-7, with TRBD1 identical over 10 bases. The V gene end was trimmed by 5 bases and the J gene end by 9 bases; junction bases not matched to a gene: 7. This CDR3 has 13 amino acids. Here the CDR3 reads CASSADRGQRQYF. CDR3 nucleotides: TGTGCCAGCAGTGCCGACAGGGGGCAGAGGCAGTACTTC.

The chain joins TRBV9 to TRBJ2-5; TRBD2 matches 9 bases. The CDR3 contains 16 residues. The V and J ends lost 0 bases and 5 bases, in that order; junction bases with no gene match: 8. Germline V gene sequence: CDR1 SGDLS, CDR2 YYNGEE. The CDR3 protein is CASSVGAGGPLETQYF. Written as DNA, the CDR3 is TGTGCCAGCAGCGTAGGGGCGGGAGGGCCCTTGGAGACCCAGTACTTC.

CDR3 region: CASSLSSSGNTIYF. DNA of the CDR3: TGTGCCAGCAGCCTCTCCAGCTCTGGAAACACCATATATTTT. This chain links TRBV9 with TRBJ1-3; D is undetermined. The germline V gene has CDR1 SGDLS and CDR2 YYNGEE. The CDR3 has 14 amino acids. Between the trimmed V and J ends, which lost 4 bases and 0 bases, there was a span of 8 bases.

The chain joins TRBV4-3 to TRBJ1-2; TRBD1 might be the D (6 bases). Per the germline V gene, CDR1 is LGHNA and CDR2 is YSLEER. Trimming removed 2 bases from V and 8 bases from J, with 15 bases in between. CDR3 length equals 14 residues. The CDR3 region has the DNA TGCGCCAGCAGCCAAACCTCTTACGGACAGGGCTACACCTTC. This encodes CASSQTSYGQGYTF.

The table lists this clone with a count of one. The chain has TRBV11-3 and TRBJ1-6; 8 bases are shared with TRBD1. V trimming: 0 bases; J trimming: 10 bases; junction bases outside the gene matches: 5. The CDR3 loop spans 15 amino acids. The germline gives CDR1 SGHNT, CDR2 YENEEA. The CDR3 here is CASSLDRGRGSPLHF. CDR3 in DNA: TGTGCCAGCAGCTTAGACAGGGGGCGAGGCTCACCCCTCCACTTT.

This chain uses TRBV6-5 with TRBJ1-3, with 9 nucleotides matching TRBD1. The J segment lost 2 bases and the V segment lost 6 bases, leaving 5 bases of the junction unmatched. The CDR3 runs to 15 residues. CDR1 and CDR2 from the germline V gene are MNHEY and SVGAGI. The DNA for the CDR3 is TGTGCCAGCAGCGCCTGGGACAGGGCTGGAAACACCATATATTTT. The encoded protein is CASSAWDRAGNTIYF.

The chain couples TRBV4-3 to TRBJ1-1; D gene uncertain. This CDR3 is built from 15 residues. Germline CDR1 and CDR2: LGHNA and YSLEER. Between the trimmed V and J ends, which lost 0 bases and 1 base, there was a span of 9 bases. The CDR3 nucleotides read TGCGCCAGCAGCCAAGAGATGGGCAAGAACACTGAAGCTTTCTTT. This sequence encodes CASSQEMGKNTEAFF.

This chain uses TRBV5-4 with TRBJ2-7; 11 nucleotides line up with TRBD2. CDR1 and CDR2 (germline): SGHNT, YYREEE (reference sequence). This CDR3 spans 16 amino acids. V shed 4 bases, J shed 2 bases, and the junction held 8 bases outside the gene matches. CDR3: CASSEGLAGLTYEQYF. The CDR3, as DNA: TGTGCCAGCAGCGAAGGACTAGCGGGTCTGACCTACGAGCAGTACTTC.

The chain combines TRBV12-3 or TRBV12-4 with TRBJ1-4, with D unresolved. V gave up 6 bases and J gave up 1 base, with 6 bases separating them. CDR3 length: 13 residues. CDR3 in amino acids: CASRPGTNEKLFF. The CDR3 nucleotides are TGTGCCAGCAGACCGGGAACTAATGAAAAACTGTTTTTT.

V and J are TRBV11-2 and TRBJ2-7, with TRBD1 matching over 9 bases. The CDR3 runs 14 residues. Germline trimming cut 1 base from V and 4 bases from J; bases unmatched to any gene: 2. Germline values: CDR1 SGHAT, CDR2 FQNNGV. The DNA for the CDR3 is TGTGCCAGCAGCTTAGTACAGGGGGCATACGAGCAGTACTTC. It encodes CASSLVQGAYEQYF.

The chain uses TRBV6-4 and TRBJ1-2, with D possibly matching TRBD1 (6 bases). Deletions cut 6 bases from V and 4 bases from J, with 15 bases between. Germline V gene data show CDR1 as MRHNA and CDR2 as SNTAGT. The CDR3 runs to 14 residues. In DNA, the CDR3 is TGTGCCAGCAGCCCGGACAGTTTGGGCTATGGCTACACCTTC. Translating gives CASSPDSLGYGYTF.

This clone showed up just once. J is TRBJ2-3 and V is TRBV6-5; TRBD2 might be the D (6 bases). The CDR3 is made up of 14 amino acids. V lost 8 bases and J 0 bases, leaving 12 bases between the germline ends. Germline assignment: CDR1 MNHEY and CDR2 SVGAGI. CDR3 sequence: CASLWGLSTDTQYF. The CDR3, as DNA: TGTGCCAGCCTGTGGGGACTCAGCACAGATACGCAGTATTTT.

This chain connects TRBV19 to TRBJ1-3; D not certain. V was clipped by 10 bases and J by 0 bases, with 16 bases between them. Per germline, CDR1 LNHDA and CDR2 SQIVND (reference sequence). The CDR3 runs 15 residues. The CDR3 loop is CATSRAGGSGNTIYF. CDR3 nucleotide sequence: TGTGCCACCTCTCGTGCCGGCGGCTCTGGAAACACCATATATTTT.